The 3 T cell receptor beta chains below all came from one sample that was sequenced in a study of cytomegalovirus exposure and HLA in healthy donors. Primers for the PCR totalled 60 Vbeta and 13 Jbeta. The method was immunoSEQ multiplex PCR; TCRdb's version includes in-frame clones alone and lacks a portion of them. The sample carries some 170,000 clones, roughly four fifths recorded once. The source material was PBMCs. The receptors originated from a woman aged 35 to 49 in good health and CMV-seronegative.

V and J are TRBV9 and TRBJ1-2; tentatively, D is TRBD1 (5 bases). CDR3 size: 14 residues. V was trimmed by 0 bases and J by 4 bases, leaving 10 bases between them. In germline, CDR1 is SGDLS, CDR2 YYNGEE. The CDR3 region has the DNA TGTGCCAGCAGCGTAGAGGGGATTTTCTATGGCTACACCTTC. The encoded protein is CASSVEGIFYGYTF. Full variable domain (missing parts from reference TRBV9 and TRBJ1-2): DSGVTQTPKHLITATGQRVTLRCSPRSGDLSVYWYQQSLDQGLQFLIQYYNGEERAKGNILERFSAQQFPDLHSELNLSSLELGDSALYFCASSVEGIFYGYTFGSGTRLTVV.

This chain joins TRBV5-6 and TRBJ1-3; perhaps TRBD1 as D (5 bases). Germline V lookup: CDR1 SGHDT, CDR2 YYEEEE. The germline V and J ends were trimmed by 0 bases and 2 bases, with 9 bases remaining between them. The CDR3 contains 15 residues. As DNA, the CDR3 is TGTGCCAGCAGCTTGGCCGGGACTCCTGGAAACACCATATATTTT. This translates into CASSLAGTPGNTIYF.

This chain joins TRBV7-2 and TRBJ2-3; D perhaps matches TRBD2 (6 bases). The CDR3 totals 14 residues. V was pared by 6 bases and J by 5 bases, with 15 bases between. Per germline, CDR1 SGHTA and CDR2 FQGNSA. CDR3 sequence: CASRSSGTLDTQYF. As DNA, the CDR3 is TGTGCCAGCAGATCCTCTGGGACTTTAGATACGCAGTATTTT. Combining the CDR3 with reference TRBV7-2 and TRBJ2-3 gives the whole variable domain GAGVSQSPSNKVTEKGKDVELRCDPISGHTALYWYRQSLGQGLEFLIYFQGNSAPDKSGLPSDRFSAERTGGSVSTLTIQRTQQEDSAVYLCASRSSGTLDTQYFGPGTRLTVL.